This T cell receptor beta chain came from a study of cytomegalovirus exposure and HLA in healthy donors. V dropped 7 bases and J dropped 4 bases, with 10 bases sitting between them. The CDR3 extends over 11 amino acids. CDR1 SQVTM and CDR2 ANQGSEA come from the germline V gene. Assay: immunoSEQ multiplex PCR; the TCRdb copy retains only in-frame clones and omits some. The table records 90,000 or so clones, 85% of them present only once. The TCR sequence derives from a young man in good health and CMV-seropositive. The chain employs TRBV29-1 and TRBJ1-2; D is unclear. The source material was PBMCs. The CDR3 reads CSAMTPYGYTF. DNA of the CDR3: TGCAGCGCTATGACACCCTATGGCTACACCTTC.